This is a list of T cell receptor beta chains from one sample in a study of T cell responses to AZD1222 COVID-19 vaccine. Profiled with immunoSEQ multiplex PCR; TCRdb holds only in-frame clones, not every one. Here the sample spans 80,000 to 90,000 clones, 90% being singletons. This sample comprised peripheral blood, obtained 28 days after the second AZD1222 dose. These receptors came from an adult who received the AZD1222 COVID-19 vaccine. CDR3s include the opening cysteine and the closing phenylalanine or tryptophan. A D gene is named only where the DNA matches it firmly.

D gene,V gene,J gene,CDR3 protein,CDR3 DNA
NA,TRBV12-3/TRBV12-4,TRBJ2-7,CASSLRAYEQYF,TGTGCCAGCAGTTTAAGAGCCTACGAGCAGTACTTC
NA,TRBV24-1,TRBJ1-1,CATTSGGGTEAFF,TGTGCCACCACCTCGGGGGGAGGGACTGAAGCTTTCTTT
NA,TRBV9,TRBJ2-7,CASSPPRRCSYEQYF,TGTGCCAGCAGCCCTCCCAGAAGGTGCTCCTACGAGCAGTACTTC
TRBD2,TRBV30,TRBJ2-1,CAWSVLAGGPSEQFF,TGTGCCTGGAGTGTACTAGCGGGGGGCCCTAGTGAGCAGTTCTTC
NA,TRBV6-5,TRBJ2-1,CASSYGGLGGYEQFF,TGTGCCAGCAGTTACGGGGGGCTGGGTGGGTATGAGCAGTTCTTC
TRBD2,TRBV5-1,TRBJ2-4,CASSHLAGGPFIQYF,TGCGCCAGCAGCCATCTAGCGGGGGGGCCATTCATTCAGTACTTC
NA,TRBV5-8,TRBJ1-5,CASSLGQYSNQPQHF,TGTGCCAGCAGCTTGGGGCAGTATAGCAATCAGCCCCAGCATTTT
NA,TRBV28,TRBJ1-2,CASSLGGSAYGYTF,TGTGCCAGCAGTTTAGGCGGGAGCGCCTATGGCTACACCTTC
NA,TRBV7-2,TRBJ1-1,CASSLDGKVSEAFF,TGTGCCAGCAGCTTAGATGGCAAGGTTTCTGAAGCTTTCTTT
NA,TRBV19,TRBJ1-1,CASSQLLTGSTEAFF,TGTGCCAGTAGCCAACTCCTCACTGGTTCTACTGAAGCTTTCTTT
NA,TRBV5-1,TRBJ1-2,CASLRDPQAHNGYTF,TGCGCCAGCCTACGGGATCCCCAAGCGCATAATGGCTACACCTTC
TRBD1,TRBV7-9,TRBJ1-4,CASSLGSGGITNEKLFF,TGTGCCAGCAGCTTAGGATCAGGGGGCATCACTAATGAAAAACTGTTTTTT
TRBD2,TRBV28,TRBJ2-5,CARGGRGAAEETQYF,TGTGCCCGCGGGGGGCGGGGGGCCGCAGAAGAGACCCAGTACTTC